Shown below are 14 T cell receptor beta chains from a single sample sequenced in a study of shared clonotypes between healthy human individuals. TCRdb keeps only in-frame clones here, not all; method: immunoSEQ multiplex PCR. The data contain about 470,000 clones, about 76% of them seen just once; the ten biggest clones take up less than 15%. The sample was PBMCs. Source of these receptors: a woman between 40 and 55 years old in good health. Some clones in this sample may be carry-over from other donors' samples.

This rearrangement joins TRBV4-1 to TRBJ1-4; D gene ambiguous. Germline V CDR1 and CDR2: MGHRA, YSYEKL. V was shortened by 3 bases and J by 8 bases, with 7 bases between the two germline ends. The CDR3 is 12 amino acids. DNA for the CDR3: TGCGCCAGCAGCCACATGGACGAAAAACTGTTTTTT. Its protein is CASSHMDEKLFF.

This chain connects TRBV6-4 to TRBJ1-1; 8 positions agree with TRBD1. Trimming at V came to 8 bases and at J to 0 bases, leaving 8 bases not matched to a gene. The germline V gene has CDR1 MRHNA and CDR2 SNTAGT. The length of the CDR3 is 15 residues. The CDR3 coding sequence is TGTGCCAGCTCCAGAGACAGGGGCATGAACACTGAAGCTTTCTTT. Translated: CASSRDRGMNTEAFF.

CDR3 DNA sequence: TGCGCCAGCAGTGAAGCGGCAGCCTACGAGCAGTACTTC. Residues: CASSEAAAYEQYF. This rearrangement joins TRBV10-1 to TRBJ2-5; possible D gene TRBD2, 5 bases. TRBJ2-7 explains the end of the DNA better; the J call may be wrong. Germline CDR1 and CDR2: WNHNN and SYGVQD (reference sequence). The CDR3 covers 13 residues.

This chain connects TRBV9 to TRBJ2-1, with 7 bases lining up with TRBD1. This CDR3 region has 14 residues. The germline V gene encodes CDR1 SGDLS and CDR2 YYNGEE. The V and J ends lost 4 bases and 6 bases, in that order; junction bases with no gene match: 7. The CDR3 protein is CASSPRQGPNEQFF. For the CDR3, the DNA is TGTGCCAGCAGCCCACGACAGGGTCCCAATGAGCAGTTCTTC. Looking up the rest from reference TRBV9 and TRBJ2-1 gives the full variable domain: DSGVTQTPKHLITATGQRVTLRCSPRSGDLSVYWYQQSLDQGLQFLIQYYNGEERAKGNILERFSAQQFPDLHSELNLSSLELGDSALYFCASSPRQGPNEQFFGPGTRLTVL.

In this sample, this clone turned up many times. The rearrangement joins TRBV5-6 to TRBJ1-5, with D possibly matching TRBD1 (5 bases). Germline V gives CDR1 SGHDT, CDR2 YYEEEE. The V end was cut by 2 bases, the J end by 8 bases, with 20 bases between. The CDR3 length is 16 residues. The CDR3 DNA sequence: TGTGCCAGCAGCTTTGGGGGGGACGGGCGGTGGAAGCCCCAGCATTTT. It codes for CASSFGGDGRWKPQHF.

The chain employs TRBV30 and TRBJ2-7; no reliable D call. The CDR3 contains 13 residues. Looked up from germline, CDR1 is GTSNPN and CDR2 is SVGIG (reference sequence). Trimming left V 0 bases short and J 5 bases short, with 11 bases between. The CDR3 DNA is TGTGCCTGGAGTGTGTCCGCAGTCGACGAGCAGTACTTC. It specifies CAWSVSAVDEQYF.

The chain links TRBV5-5 to TRBJ2-7; 10 nucleotides align to TRBD2. After removal of 7 bases from V and 1 base from J, the junction contained 5 bases not matched to a gene. Germline CDR1 and CDR2: SGHKS and YYEKEE (reference sequence). The CDR3 has 14 amino acids. This chain's CDR3 is CASGPSGSSYEQYF. Written as DNA, the CDR3 is TGTGCCAGCGGGCCTAGCGGGAGTTCCTACGAGCAGTACTTC.

The chain uses TRBV7-2 and TRBJ2-6, with D unresolved. Germline V gene lookup returns CDR1 SGHTA and CDR2 FQGNSA. V was trimmed by 5 bases and J by 2 bases, leaving 10 bases between them. CDR3 length: 15 amino acids. This CDR3 is CASSPERAGANVLTF. The CDR3 DNA reads TGTGCCAGCAGCCCAGAAAGGGCTGGGGCCAACGTCCTGACTTTC.

V gene TRBV4-3 combines with J gene TRBJ1-4, with D perhaps TRBD1 (6 bases). CDR1 is LGHNA, CDR2 YSLEER, per germline. The length of the CDR3 is 16 residues. V was clipped by 0 bases and J by 0 bases, with 8 bases between them. DNA for the CDR3: TGCGCCAGCAGCCAAGAGGCAGGGGCAACTAATGAAAAACTGTTTTTT. Translated: CASSQEAGATNEKLFF.

The chain combines TRBV9 with TRBJ2-2; the match to TRBD2 covers 10 bases. The germline CDR1 and CDR2 sequences are SGDLS and YYNGEE. The CDR3 runs to 15 residues. The J segment lost 4 bases and the V segment lost 0 bases, leaving 0 bases of the junction unmatched. CDR3 region: CASSVASGGTGELFF. The CDR3 DNA sequence: TGTGCCAGCAGCGTAGCTAGCGGGGGCACCGGGGAGCTGTTTTTT. Full variable domain (rest looked up from reference TRBV9 and TRBJ2-2): DSGVTQTPKHLITATGQRVTLRCSPRSGDLSVYWYQQSLDQGLQFLIQYYNGEERAKGNILERFSAQQFPDLHSELNLSSLELGDSALYFCASSVASGGTGELFFGEGSRLTVL.

The chain carries TRBV7-8 and TRBJ2-4; weak D call: TRBD1 (6 bases). Trimming cost V 5 bases and J 7 bases, with 12 bases left between them. This CDR3 has 13 amino acids. Germline values: CDR1 SGHVS, CDR2 FQNEAQ. CDR3 sequence (DNA): TGTGCCAGCAGCAACGACAGGTCCAACATTCAGTACTTC. Translated, it gives CASSNDRSNIQYF.

The sample holds a few counts of this clone. This rearrangement joins TRBV5-8 to TRBJ2-5; TRBD1 or TRBD2 may be the D gene (6 bases each). V was cut by 0 bases and J by 5 bases, with 14 bases left in between. This CDR3 has 15 amino acids. CDR1 SGHTS and CDR2 YDEGEE come from the germline V gene. Written as DNA, the CDR3 is TGTGCCAGCAGCTTGGGACGGGGGCGTGGGGAGACCCAGTACTTC. Protein sequence: CASSLGRGRGETQYF.

V and J are TRBV5-1 and TRBJ2-1, with TRBD2 matching 11 bases. With 4 bases clipped from V and 0 bases from J, the junction kept 12 bases outside the gene matches. Germline V gives CDR1 SGHRS, CDR2 YFSETQ. This CDR3 contains 19 residues. CDR3 residues: CASSITGTSGFSSYNEQFF. Here the CDR3 DNA reads TGCGCCAGCAGCATTACCGGGACTAGCGGATTCAGCTCCTACAATGAGCAGTTCTTC.

V usage is TRBV19 and J usage is TRBJ2-3; either TRBD1 or TRBD2 may supply D (5 bases each). Between the trimmed V and J ends, which lost 7 bases and 2 bases, there was a span of 19 bases. The germline V gene encodes CDR1 LNHDA and CDR2 SQIVND (reference sequence). This CDR3 region has 16 residues. CDR3 bases: TGTGCCAGTATAGCAGCAAGGGACGGCGACACAGATACGCAGTATTTT. Protein: CASIAARDGDTDTQYF. The complete variable domain, with remaining parts taken from reference TRBV19 and TRBJ2-3, reads DGGITQSPKYLFRKEGQNVTLSCEQNLNHDAMYWYRQDPGQGLRLIYYSQIVNDFQKGDIAEGYSVSREKKESFPLTVTSAQKNPTAFYLCASIAARDGDTDTQYFGPGTRLTVL.